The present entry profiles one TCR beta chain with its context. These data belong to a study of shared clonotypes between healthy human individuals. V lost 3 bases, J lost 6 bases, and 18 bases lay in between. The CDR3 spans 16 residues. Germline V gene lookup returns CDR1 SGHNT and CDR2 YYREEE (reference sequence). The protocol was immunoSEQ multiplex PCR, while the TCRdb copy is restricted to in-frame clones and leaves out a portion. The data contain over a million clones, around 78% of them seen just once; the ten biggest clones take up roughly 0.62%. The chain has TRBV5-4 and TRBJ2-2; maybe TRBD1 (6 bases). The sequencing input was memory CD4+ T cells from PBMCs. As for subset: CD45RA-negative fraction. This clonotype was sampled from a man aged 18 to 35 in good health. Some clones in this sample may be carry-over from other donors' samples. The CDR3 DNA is TGTGCCAGCAGCTCCACGACAGGTGTCAGACCCGGGGAGCTGTTTTTT. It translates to CASSSTTGVRPGELFF.